This TCR beta chain was observed in a study of CD8+ T cells in alopecia areata. Turning to this clone: Its antigen is still unknown.

Notes on the study in general: Patients displayed less clarity in TCR sharing than mice, a finding possibly related to HLA.

RNA was extracted and reverse transcribed into cDNA as the sequencing template. Produced via immunoSEQ multiplex PCR; TCRdb's table is partial and in-frame only. The table includes 150,000 to 200,000 clones, roughly 50% detected once. Germline CDR1 and CDR2: ENHRY and SYGVKD. CDR3 length: 13 residues. With 10 bases clipped from V and 3 bases from J, the junction kept 6 bases outside the gene matches. The sequence was collected from a human donor in good health. Sequencing was carried out using CD4+ T cells sorted from blood. The chain couples TRBV10-3 to TRBJ2-7; 10 bases align to TRBD2. The CDR3 bases are TGTGCCACCGCCGGGACTAGCGTCTACGAGCAGTACTTC. Protein: CATAGTSVYEQYF.